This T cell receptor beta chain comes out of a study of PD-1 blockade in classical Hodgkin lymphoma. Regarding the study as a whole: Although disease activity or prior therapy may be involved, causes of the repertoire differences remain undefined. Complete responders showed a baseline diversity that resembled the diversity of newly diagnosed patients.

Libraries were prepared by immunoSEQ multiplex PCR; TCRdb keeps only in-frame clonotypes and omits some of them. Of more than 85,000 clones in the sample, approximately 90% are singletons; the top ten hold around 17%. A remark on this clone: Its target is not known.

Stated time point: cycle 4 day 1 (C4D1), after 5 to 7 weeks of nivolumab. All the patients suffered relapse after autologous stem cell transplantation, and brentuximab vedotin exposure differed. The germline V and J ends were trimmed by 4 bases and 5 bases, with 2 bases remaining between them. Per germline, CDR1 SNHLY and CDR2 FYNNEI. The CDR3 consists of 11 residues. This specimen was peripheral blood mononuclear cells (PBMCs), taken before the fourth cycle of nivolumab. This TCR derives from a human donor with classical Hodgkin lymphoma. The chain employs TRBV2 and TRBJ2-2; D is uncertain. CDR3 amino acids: CASSGTGELFF. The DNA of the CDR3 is TGTGCCAGCAGTGGGACCGGGGAGCTGTTTTTT. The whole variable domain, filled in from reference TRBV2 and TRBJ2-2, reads EPEVTQTPSHQVTQMGQEVILRCVPISNHLYFYWYRQILGQKVEFLVSFYNNEISEKSEIFDDQFSVERPDGSNFTLKIRSTKLEDSAMYFCASSGTGELFFGEGSRLTVL.